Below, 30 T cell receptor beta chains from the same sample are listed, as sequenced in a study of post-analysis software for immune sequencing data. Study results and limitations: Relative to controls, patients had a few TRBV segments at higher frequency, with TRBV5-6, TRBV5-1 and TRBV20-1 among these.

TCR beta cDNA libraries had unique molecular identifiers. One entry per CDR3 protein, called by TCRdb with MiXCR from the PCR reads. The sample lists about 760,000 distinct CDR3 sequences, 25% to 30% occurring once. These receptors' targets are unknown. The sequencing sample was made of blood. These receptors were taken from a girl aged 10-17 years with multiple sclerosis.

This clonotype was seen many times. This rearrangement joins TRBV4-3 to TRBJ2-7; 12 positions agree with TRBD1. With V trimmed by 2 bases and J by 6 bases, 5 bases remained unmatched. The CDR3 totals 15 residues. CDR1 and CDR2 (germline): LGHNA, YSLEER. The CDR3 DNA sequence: TGCGCCAGCAGCCAAAACCGGGACAGGGGGCGCGAGCAGTACTTC. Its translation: CASSQNRDRGREQYF.

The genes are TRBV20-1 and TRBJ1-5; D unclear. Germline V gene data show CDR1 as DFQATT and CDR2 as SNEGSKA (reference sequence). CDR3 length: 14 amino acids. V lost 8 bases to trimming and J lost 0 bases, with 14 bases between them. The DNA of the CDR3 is TGCAGTTATCGCCCGACTTATAGCAATCAGCCCCAGCATTTT. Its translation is CSYRPTYSNQPQHF.

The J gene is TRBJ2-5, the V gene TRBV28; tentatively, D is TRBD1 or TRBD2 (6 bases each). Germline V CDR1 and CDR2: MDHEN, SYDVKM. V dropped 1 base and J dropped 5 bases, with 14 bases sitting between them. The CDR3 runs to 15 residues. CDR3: CASSLSWGAGETQYF. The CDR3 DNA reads TGTGCCAGCAGTTTATCGTGGGGGGCTGGGGAGACCCAGTACTTC.

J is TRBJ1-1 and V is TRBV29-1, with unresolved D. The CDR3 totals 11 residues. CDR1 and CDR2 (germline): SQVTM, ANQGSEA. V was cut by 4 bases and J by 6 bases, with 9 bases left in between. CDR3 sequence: CSVVAGSEAFF. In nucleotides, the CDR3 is TGCAGCGTTGTGGCGGGATCTGAAGCTTTCTTT.

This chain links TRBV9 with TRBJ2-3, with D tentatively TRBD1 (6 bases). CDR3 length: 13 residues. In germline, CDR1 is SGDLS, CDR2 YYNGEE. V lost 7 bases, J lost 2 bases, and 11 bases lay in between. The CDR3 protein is CASQGQPTDTQYF. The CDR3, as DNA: TGTGCCAGCCAAGGACAGCCCACAGATACGCAGTATTTT.

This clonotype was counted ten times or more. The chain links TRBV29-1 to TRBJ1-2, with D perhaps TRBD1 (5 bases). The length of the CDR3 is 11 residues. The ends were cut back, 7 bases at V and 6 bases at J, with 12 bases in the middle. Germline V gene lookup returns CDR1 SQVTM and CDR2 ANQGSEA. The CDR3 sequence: CSALIGDGYTF. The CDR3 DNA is TGCAGCGCGCTGATAGGGGATGGCTACACCTTC.

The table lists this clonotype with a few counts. Written as DNA, the CDR3 is TGTGCCAGCAGACCACAGGGTCGTCTTCTCCCCCTCCACTTT. Protein: CASRPQGRLLPLHF. The V call is TRBV6-5, the J call TRBJ1-6, with D possibly being TRBD1 (6 bases). The CDR3 has 14 amino acids. Germline CDR1 and CDR2: MNHEY and SVGAGI. V lost 6 bases and J lost 13, with 19 bases in between.

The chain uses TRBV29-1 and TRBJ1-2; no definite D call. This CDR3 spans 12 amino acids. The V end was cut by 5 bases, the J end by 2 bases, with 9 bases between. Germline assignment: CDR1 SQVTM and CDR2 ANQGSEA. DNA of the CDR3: TGCAGCGTTCTTTTACCCAACTATGGCTACACCTTC. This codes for CSVLLPNYGYTF.

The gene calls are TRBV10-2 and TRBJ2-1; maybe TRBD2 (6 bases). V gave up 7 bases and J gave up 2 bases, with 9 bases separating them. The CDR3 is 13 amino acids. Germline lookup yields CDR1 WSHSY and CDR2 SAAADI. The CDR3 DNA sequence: TGCGCCAGCAAGTCGGGAGCCTACAATGAGCAGTTCTTC. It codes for CASKSGAYNEQFF.

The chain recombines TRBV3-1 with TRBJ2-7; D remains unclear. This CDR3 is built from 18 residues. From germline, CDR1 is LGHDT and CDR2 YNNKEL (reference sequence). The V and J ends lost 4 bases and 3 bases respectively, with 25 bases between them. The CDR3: CASSPPWGQYWSNYEQYF. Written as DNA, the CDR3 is TGTGCCAGCAGCCCCCCCTGGGGTCAGTACTGGAGCAACTACGAGCAGTACTTC.

The CDR3 sequence is CASSGPRAYEQYF. The CDR3 nucleotides are TGTGCCAGCAGTGGACCTAGGGCCTACGAGCAGTACTTC. This chain links TRBV28 with TRBJ2-7, with D uncertain. The CDR3 totals 13 residues. V lost 5 bases, J lost 2 bases, and 10 bases lay in between. The germline gives CDR1 MDHEN, CDR2 SYDVKM. Full variable domain (rest looked up from reference TRBV28 and TRBJ2-7): DVKVTQSSRYLVKRTGEKVFLECVQDMDHENMFWYRQDPGLGLRLIYFSYDVKMKEKGDIPEGYSVSREKKERFSLILESASTNQTSMYLCASSGPRAYEQYFGPGTRLTVT.

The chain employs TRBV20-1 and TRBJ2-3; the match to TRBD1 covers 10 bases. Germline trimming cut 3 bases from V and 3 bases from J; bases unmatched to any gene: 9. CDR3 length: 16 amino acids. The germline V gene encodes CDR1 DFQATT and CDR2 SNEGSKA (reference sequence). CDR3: CSASPLGQGSTDTQYF. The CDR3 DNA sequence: TGCAGTGCTAGCCCATTGGGACAGGGGAGTACAGATACGCAGTATTTT.

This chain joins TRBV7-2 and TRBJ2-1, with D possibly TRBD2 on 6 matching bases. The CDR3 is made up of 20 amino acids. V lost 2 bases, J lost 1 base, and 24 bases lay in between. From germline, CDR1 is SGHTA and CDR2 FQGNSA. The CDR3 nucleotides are TGTGCCAGCAGCTTACCGAAGCTAGCGACGAAGACTTCGTCCTACAATGAGCAGTTCTTC. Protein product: CASSLPKLATKTSSYNEQFF.

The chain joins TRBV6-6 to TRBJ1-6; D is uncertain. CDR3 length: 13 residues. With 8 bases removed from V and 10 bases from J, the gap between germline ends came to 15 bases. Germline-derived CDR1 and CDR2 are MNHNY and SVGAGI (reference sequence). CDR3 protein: CASREGYDSPLHF. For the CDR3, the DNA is TGTGCCAGCCGCGAGGGCTACGACTCACCCCTCCACTTT.

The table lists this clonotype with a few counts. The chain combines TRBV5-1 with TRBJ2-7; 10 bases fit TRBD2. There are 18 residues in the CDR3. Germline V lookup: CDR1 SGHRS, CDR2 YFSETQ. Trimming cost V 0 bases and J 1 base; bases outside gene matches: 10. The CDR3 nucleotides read TGCGCCAGCAGCTTGGCCATGGTAGCGGGAGGCCTATCCTACGAGCAGTACTTC. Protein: CASSLAMVAGGLSYEQYF.

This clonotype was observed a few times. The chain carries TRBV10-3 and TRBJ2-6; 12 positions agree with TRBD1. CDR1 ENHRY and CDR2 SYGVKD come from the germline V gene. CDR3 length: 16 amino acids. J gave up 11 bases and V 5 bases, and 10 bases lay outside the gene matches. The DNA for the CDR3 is TGTGCCATCAGTAGGGACAGGGGGCTAGGGTTGGACGTCCTGACTTTC. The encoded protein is CAISRDRGLGLDVLTF.

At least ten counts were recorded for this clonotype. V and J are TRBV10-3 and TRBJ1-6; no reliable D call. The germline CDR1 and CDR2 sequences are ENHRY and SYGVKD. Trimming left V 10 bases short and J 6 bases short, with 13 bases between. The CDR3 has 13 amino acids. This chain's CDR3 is CATYGPPNSPLHF. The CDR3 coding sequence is TGTGCCACTTATGGTCCCCCTAATTCACCCCTCCACTTT.

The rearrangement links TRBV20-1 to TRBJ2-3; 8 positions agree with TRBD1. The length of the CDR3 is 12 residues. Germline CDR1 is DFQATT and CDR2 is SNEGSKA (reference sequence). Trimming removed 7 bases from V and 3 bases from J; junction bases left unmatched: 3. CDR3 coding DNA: TGCAGTGTTTGGACAGGGACAGATACGCAGTATTTT. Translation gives CSVWTGTDTQYF.

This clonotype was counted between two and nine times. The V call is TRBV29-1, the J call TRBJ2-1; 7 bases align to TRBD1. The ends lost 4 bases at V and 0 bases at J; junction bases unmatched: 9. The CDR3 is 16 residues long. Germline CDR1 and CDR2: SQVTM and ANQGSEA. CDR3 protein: CSVVGLGDSSYNEQFF. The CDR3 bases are TGCAGCGTTGTGGGTCTGGGGGACAGCTCCTACAATGAGCAGTTCTTC.

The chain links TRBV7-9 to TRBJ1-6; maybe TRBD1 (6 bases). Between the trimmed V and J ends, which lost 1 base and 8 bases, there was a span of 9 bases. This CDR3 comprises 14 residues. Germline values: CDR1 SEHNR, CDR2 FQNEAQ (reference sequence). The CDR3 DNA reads TGTGCCAGCAGCTTAGGGGGGCTGCATTCACCCCTCCACTTT. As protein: CASSLGGLHSPLHF.

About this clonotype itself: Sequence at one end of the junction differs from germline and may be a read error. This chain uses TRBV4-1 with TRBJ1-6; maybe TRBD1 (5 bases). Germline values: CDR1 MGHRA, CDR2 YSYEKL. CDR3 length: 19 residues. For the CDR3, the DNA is TGCGCCAGCAGCGAAAGGGACGGAGCCGGGAGCTCCTATAATTTACCCCTCCACTTT. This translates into CASSERDGAGSSYNLPLHF.

CDR3 in amino acids: CASSLGGTNGFQETQYF. DNA of the CDR3: TGTGCCAGCAGCTTAGGAGGGACTAACGGGTTCCAAGAGACCCAGTACTTC. This sequence joins TRBV7-2 and TRBJ2-5, with 7 bases identical to TRBD2. Trimming took 1 base from V and 1 from J; bases not matched to a gene: 9. The CDR3 length is 17 residues. Looked up from germline, CDR1 is SGHTA and CDR2 is FQGNSA.

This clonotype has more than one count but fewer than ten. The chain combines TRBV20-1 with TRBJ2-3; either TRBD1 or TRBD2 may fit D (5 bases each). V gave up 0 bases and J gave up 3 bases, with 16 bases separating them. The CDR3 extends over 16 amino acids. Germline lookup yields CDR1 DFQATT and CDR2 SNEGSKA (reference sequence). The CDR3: CSARDRGSIRTDTQYF. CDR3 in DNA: TGCAGTGCTAGAGATCGGGGCTCTATCAGAACAGATACGCAGTATTTT.

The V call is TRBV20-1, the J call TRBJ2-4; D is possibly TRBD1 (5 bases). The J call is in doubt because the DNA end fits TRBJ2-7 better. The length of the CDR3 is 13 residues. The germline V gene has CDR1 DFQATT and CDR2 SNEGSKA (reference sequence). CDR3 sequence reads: CSAAQANSYEQYF. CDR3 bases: TGCAGTGCTGCACAGGCCAACTCCTACGAGCAGTACTTC.

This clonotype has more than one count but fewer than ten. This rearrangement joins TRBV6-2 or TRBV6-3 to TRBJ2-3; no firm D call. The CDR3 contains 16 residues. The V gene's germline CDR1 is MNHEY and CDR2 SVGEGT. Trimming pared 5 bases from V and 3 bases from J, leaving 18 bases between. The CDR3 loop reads CASSNPVVGRTDTQYF. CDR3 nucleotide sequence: TGTGCCAGCAGTAATCCAGTAGTCGGCCGGACAGATACGCAGTATTTT.

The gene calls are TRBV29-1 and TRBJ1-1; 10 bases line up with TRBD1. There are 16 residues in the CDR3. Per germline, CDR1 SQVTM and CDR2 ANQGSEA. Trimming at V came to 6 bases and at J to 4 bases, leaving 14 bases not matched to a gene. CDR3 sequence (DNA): TGCAGCGTGGGGGGTCCTGTGGACAGGGGGGCCACTGAAGCTTTCTTT. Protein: CSVGGPVDRGATEAFF.

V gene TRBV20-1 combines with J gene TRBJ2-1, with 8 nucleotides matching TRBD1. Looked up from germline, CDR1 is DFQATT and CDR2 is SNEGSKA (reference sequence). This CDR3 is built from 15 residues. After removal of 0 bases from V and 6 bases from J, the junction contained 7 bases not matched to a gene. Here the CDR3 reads CSARDRTGRINEQFF. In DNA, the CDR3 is TGCAGTGCTAGAGATAGGACAGGGAGAATCAATGAGCAGTTCTTC.

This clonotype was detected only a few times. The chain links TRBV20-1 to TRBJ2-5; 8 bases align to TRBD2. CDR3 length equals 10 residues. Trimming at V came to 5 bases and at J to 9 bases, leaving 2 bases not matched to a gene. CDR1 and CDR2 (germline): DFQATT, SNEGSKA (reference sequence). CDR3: CSAELAAQYF. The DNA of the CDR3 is TGCAGTGCTGAACTAGCGGCCCAGTACTTC.

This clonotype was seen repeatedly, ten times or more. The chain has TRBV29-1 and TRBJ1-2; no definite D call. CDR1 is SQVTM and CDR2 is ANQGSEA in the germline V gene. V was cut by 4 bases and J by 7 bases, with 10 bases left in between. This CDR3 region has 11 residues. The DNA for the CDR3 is TGCAGCGTTGGACACGCCCGTGGCTACACCTTC. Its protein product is CSVGHARGYTF.

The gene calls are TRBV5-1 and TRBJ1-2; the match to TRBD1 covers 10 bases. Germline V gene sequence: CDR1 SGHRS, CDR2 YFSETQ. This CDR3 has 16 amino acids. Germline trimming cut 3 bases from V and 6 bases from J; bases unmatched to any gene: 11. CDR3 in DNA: TGCGCCAGCAGCTCCCAATGGACAGGGGGATTGAATGGCTACACCTTC. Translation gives CASSSQWTGGLNGYTF.